This TCR beta chain was sequenced for a study of CD8 T cells in Susac syndrome. Germline V gene lookup returns CDR1 SQVTM and CDR2 ANQGSEA. The CDR3 spans 13 residues. V was shortened by 2 bases and J by 4 bases, with 10 bases between the two germline ends. Patients with Susac syndrome showed fulfilment of recently defined diagnostic criteria for definite or probable disease. The RNA, about 0.5 to 1 ug, was put through reverse transcription using random hexamers. TCRdb re-called the immunoSEQ multiplex PCR reads with MiXCR, one entry per CDR3 protein. The repertoire holds around 100,000 distinct CDR3 sequences, with around 95% as singletons.

Material: CD8+ T cells from PBMCs. V is TRBV29-1 and J is TRBJ2-3; D possibly uses TRBD1 or TRBD2 (6 bases each). The TCR was taken from a human donor with Susac syndrome. DNA of the CDR3: TGCAGCGTTGAAACGGGGGCCGCAGATACGCAGTATTTT. Its protein product is CSVETGAADTQYF.